This entry concerns a single T cell receptor beta chain. This clonotype was seen ten or more times. The specificity of this receptor is unknown. The record has no base qualities; no much larger clone is one base away. This entry comes from a study of T cells after yellow fever vaccination (dated by TCRdb to about 2019). General notes on the study: Libraries from fractions with low cell numbers were prepared with the SMART-Seq v4 Ultra Low Input RNA kit. Bulk PBMC replicates and cell subsets were isolated from blood drawn at multiple timepoints before and after both primary and secondary immunization. Two healthy male donors, one aged 18 to 29 and one aged 30 to 40 years, made up the cohort. To track T-cell clones before and after primary and booster YFV17D yellow fever vaccination, bulk TCR alpha and beta repertoires were sequenced longitudinally.

These reads were obtained on an Illumina NovaSeq 6000. TCR cDNA was synthesized by 5'RACE template switching, through which a universal primer site and unique molecular identifiers were introduced. Priming for cDNA synthesis came from both the TCR alpha and TCR beta constant segments. Library amplification used two PCR steps, and the second PCR step added sample barcodes and sequencing adapters. Sequencing of the libraries was done on either Illumina HiSeq 2500 (2x100 bp) or NovaSeq (2x150 bp). Concerning the study's data processing: Reads were demultiplexed and collapsed into UMI consensus sequences with MIGEC, and V(D)J alignment was performed with MiXCR. Clonotypes responding to the vaccine were identified with edgeR on replicate PBMC samples, with the criteria of FDR below 0.01 and a log2 fold change above 5 up to day 15. CD4 or CD8 identity was assigned to each bulk clonotype according to whether the clonotype was present at higher abundance in the sequenced CD4 repertoire or the sequenced CD8 repertoire. Starting from the raw public reads, TCRdb applied fastp trimming at Q25, assembled clones with MiXCR and retained in-frame beta chains. Rows with a matching CDR3 protein are joined into one entry that keeps the most common DNA and genes. Clone size and V and J calls follow TCRdb, not the original study. For this sample the table gives about 300,000 distinct CDR3 sequences, of which roughly 4.3% were detected only once. Clones ranked in the top ten supply 20% to 30% of the sample.

The sample's treatment or condition label, in plain terms: live attenuated yellow fever vaccine strain. At each blood-draw timepoint, two biological replicates of bulk PBMCs were collected. PBMCs were isolated from peripheral blood using a standard Ficoll-Paque protocol. RNA was extracted with TriZol from bulk PBMCs, CD4 and CD8 fractions, and dextramer-positive and dextramer-negative fractions. The full study reports these points: Because the study included only a couple of donors, the extent to which the findings can be generalized is limited. Computational filtering was needed because FACS-sorted repertoires could contain abundant contaminating clonotypes from the bulk population. After the booster, most of the clones that had expanded following primary vaccination were detected again (just under 97% of CD4 and 80% to 90% of CD8), which suggests that memory was broadly maintained. Compared with the primary T-cell response, the secondary T-cell response was weaker but faster, peaking on day 5 rather than day 15. A small share of clonotypes was detected in both CD4 and CD8 compartments, with the overlap likely arising from convergent recombination.

Per the germline V gene, SGHTA is the CDR1 and FQGNSA is the CDR2. The CDR3 starts with the cysteine, ends with the phenylalanine, and has 14 residues. Of all the DNA, just the CDR3 is kept, 42 bases in frame from base 1. V is clipped by 4 bases and J by 5 bases, and the sequence between their germline boundaries is 14 bases long. Specimen: PBMCs, collected 5 days after the yellow fever booster vaccination. This receptor was identified in a man between 18 and 29 years old who received the YFV17D yellow fever vaccine. The chain links TRBV7-2 with TRBJ1-2; perhaps TRBD1 is the D gene, with 6 bases matching. The CDR3 is CASSSGQRSYGYTF. The DNA reads TGTGCCAGCAGCTCTGGACAGAGATCTTATGGCTACACCTTC.